The present entry profiles one TCR beta chain with its context. This clonotype has only a few counts. Its antigen remains undetermined. No qualities accompany the bases; no much larger clone lies one base away. This sample stems from a study of T cells after yellow fever vaccination (dated by TCRdb to about 2019). Regarding the study in general: The SMART-Seq v4 Ultra Low Input RNA kit was used to prepare libraries from fractions with low cell numbers. Bulk TCR alpha and beta repertoires were sequenced longitudinally to track T-cell clones before and after primary and booster YFV17D yellow fever vaccination. The cohort comprised two healthy male donors, one aged 18 to 30 and one aged 30 to 40 years. Bulk PBMC replicates and cell subsets were isolated from blood drawn at multiple timepoints before and after both primary and secondary immunization. What the authors observed across the whole study: A small share of clonotypes was detected in both CD4 and CD8 compartments, with the overlap likely arising from convergent recombination. FACS-sorted repertoires could contain abundant contaminating clonotypes from the bulk population, so computational filtering was required. Because the study included only a couple of donors, the extent to which the findings can be generalized is limited. Most clones expanded after primary vaccination (96% of CD4 and around 88% of CD8) were re-detected after the booster, suggesting that broad memory maintenance occurred. Compared with the primary T-cell response, the secondary T-cell response was weaker but faster, peaking on day 5 rather than day 15.

TCR cDNA was made using 5'RACE template switching, a step that added a universal primer site and unique molecular identifiers. Priming of cDNA synthesis was performed from both the TCR alpha and TCR beta constant segments. Library amplification involved two PCR steps, and the second step added sample barcodes and sequencing adapters. Sequencing of the libraries was done on either Illumina HiSeq 2500 (2x100 bp) or NovaSeq (2x150 bp). The authors processed their data as follows. Demultiplexing of reads and collapsing into UMI consensus sequences were performed with MIGEC, and V(D)J alignment was carried out with MiXCR. Using edgeR on replicate PBMC samples, clonotypes were called vaccine-responding if FDR was below 0.01 and the log2 fold change was above 5 up to day 15. Each bulk clonotype was labeled CD4 or CD8 based on which sequenced repertoire, CD4 or CD8, contained the clonotype at higher abundance. TCRdb trimmed the raw reads at Q25, called clones with MiXCR and kept productive beta chains. A single entry per CDR3 protein holds the most common genes and DNA from its merged rows. The V and J calls come from TCRdb's annotation, not from the publication. The sample records 200,000 to 300,000 distinct CDR3 sequences, roughly 7.2% of which are singletons. Roughly 0.9% of the sample is held by the ten biggest clonotypes.

What the treatment or condition label conveys for this sample: live attenuated yellow fever vaccine strain. A standard Ficoll-Paque protocol was used to isolate PBMCs from peripheral blood. Dynabeads CD4 and CD8 positive selection kits were used to isolate CD4 and CD8 T-cell fractions. TriZol was used to extract RNA from bulk PBMCs, CD4 and CD8 fractions, and dextramer-positive and dextramer-negative fractions. The germline V gene yields MNHEY for CDR1 and SVGAGI for CDR2. The trim is 6 bases for V and 4 bases for J, with a gap of 6 bases between the germline ends. The CDR3 runs 12 residues from the cysteine to the phenylalanine. Only the CDR3 DNA is retained, 36 bases long and in frame from the first base.

The input for sequencing was CD4+ T cells sorted from PBMCs, taken 15 days after the yellow fever booster vaccination. This receptor was taken from a man aged 25-45 years who received the YFV17D yellow fever vaccine. The rearranged chain carries TRBV6-5 and TRBJ2-2, with the D gene not confidently named. The DNA is TGTGCCAGCAGCTATCTCACCGGGGAGCTGTTTTTT. It is translated as CASSYLTGELFF.